Listed below are T cell receptor beta chains from one sample, sequenced in a study of T cell responses to AZD1222 COVID-19 vaccine. Generated by immunoSEQ multiplex PCR, the TCRdb table keeps only in-frame clones and is missing some. The sample lists under 95,000 clones; 87% were seen once. The input for sequencing was peripheral blood, taken 28 days after the second AZD1222 dose. Source of these receptors: an adult who received the AZD1222 COVID-19 vaccine. Both conserved end residues are part of each CDR3. Each record gives: clone size, J gene, CDR3 length, D gene, V gene, CDR3 DNA, CDR3 protein. D genes are given only for firm matches. Some rows mark clone size as missing; the rest say once, few, many or name a class of expanded clone.

few TRBJ2-1 14 . TRBV9 TGTGCCAGCAGCGTAGGTGGGTACAGGAATGAGCAGTTCTTC CASSVGGYRNEQFF
. TRBJ1-4 16 TRBD1 TRBV19 TGTGCCAGCACCCCCGGACAGGGGCAGAGTAATGAAAAACTGTTTTTT CASTPGQGQSNEKLFF
. TRBJ2-7 13 . TRBV15 TGTGCCACCAGCACCCGTACCGGTGGGAAGCAGTACTTC CATSTRTGGKQYF
. TRBJ2-3 15 TRBD2 TRBV7-3 TGTGCCAGCAGCTTCCTAGCGGGGGGAATAGATACGCAGTATTTT CASSFLAGGIDTQYF
. TRBJ2-7 15 . TRBV9 TGTGCCAGCAGCGTAGGCCGGGGGCTCTTTGGGGAGCAGTACTTC CASSVGRGLFGEQYF
. TRBJ1-4 12 . TRBV10-3 TGTGCCATCAGTGAGTCCGCCGGAGAACTGTTTTTT CAISESAGELFF
. TRBJ2-7 13 . TRBV28 TGTGCCAGCAGTTTACGGCAGTTCTACGAGCAGTACTTC CASSLRQFYEQYF
. TRBJ2-3 11 . TRBV20-1 TGCAGTGCTAGTGCTTCAGATACGCAGTATTTT CSASASDTQYF
. TRBJ1-1 13 . TRBV10-3 TGTGCCACACAGACAGGATTTGACACTGAAGCTTTCTTT CATQTGFDTEAFF
once TRBJ1-2 15 . TRBV5-6 TGTGCCAGCAGCCACCAAGGGGCAGGGAACTATGGCTACACCTTC CASSHQGAGNYGYTF
. TRBJ1-2 14 . TRBV7-3 TGTGCCAGCAGCCAAGATCAGGGGAACTATGGCTACACCTTC CASSQDQGNYGYTF
once TRBJ2-6 15 . TRBV5-1 TGCGCCAGCAGCTTCGCCCAGTCTGGGGCCAACGTCCTGACTTTC CASSFAQSGANVLTF
. TRBJ1-1 14 TRBD1 TRBV28 TGTGCCAGCACCCTTGGACAGGCCTCAGGGTGGGCTTTCTTT CASTLGQASGWAFF
once TRBJ2-7 16 TRBD1 TRBV6-5 TGTGCCAGCAGTTACTTATTTGGACAGGGAGACTACGAGCAGTACTTC CASSYLFGQGDYEQYF
few TRBJ2-1 16 . TRBV6-2/TRBV6-3 TGTGCCAGCAGCCGCCGGGACACAGGAACCTACAATGAGCAGTTCTTC CASSRRDTGTYNEQFF
. TRBJ2-5 16 TRBD2 TRBV6-5 TGTGCCAGCAGTTACTCTTTGGCGGGGGGGCAAGAGACCCAGTACTTC CASSYSLAGGQETQYF
. TRBJ1-1 17 TRBD1 TRBV7-9 TGTGCCAGCAGCTTAGCGAGGGACAGGGGGAGAGGCACTGAAGCTTTCTTT CASSLARDRGRGTEAFF
. TRBJ2-1 15 TRBD2 TRBV7-2 TGTGCCAGCAGCGCCTCTAGCGGGACGTACAATGAGCAGTTCTTC CASSASSGTYNEQFF
. TRBJ1-5 13 . TRBV7-2 TGTGCCAGCAGCCCCCGATTTAATCAGCCCCAGCATTTT CASSPRFNQPQHF
. TRBJ1-2 15 TRBD1 TRBV5-1 TGCGCCAGCAGCTTTGGAGACAGGGCTAACTATGGCTACACCTTC CASSFGDRANYGYTF
. TRBJ2-5 11 . TRBV6-2/TRBV6-3 TGTGCCAGCAGTAATTCATACGTAGGGTACTTC CASSNSYVGYF
. TRBJ1-5 17 . TRBV7-8 TGTGCCAGCAGCCCCCAAGGTTCTTCGGGAGGCAATCAGCCCCAGCATTTT CASSPQGSSGGNQPQHF
. TRBJ1-4 16 . TRBV7-2 TGTGCCAGCAGACCGGGGCCCAGTTCAACTAATGAAAAACTGTTTTTT CASRPGPSSTNEKLFF
. TRBJ1-5 14 . TRBV7-2 TGTGCCAGCAGCGCCGCAGGGAGCAATCAGCCCCAGCATTTT CASSAAGSNQPQHF
. TRBJ2-3 14 . TRBV7-8 TGTGCCAGCACCCTCGGGGTAGGTGCAGATACGCAGTATTTT CASTLGVGADTQYF
. TRBJ2-6 18 . TRBV5-5 TGTGCCAGCAGCTTGGAGATGTTAGGGATCTCTGGGGCCAACGTCCTGACTTTC CASSLEMLGISGANVLTF
once TRBJ2-3 16 . TRBV18 TGTGCCAGCTCACCACCGAAAGGGGCCAGGGCAGATACGCAGTATTTT CASSPPKGARADTQYF
. TRBJ1-1 16 . TRBV25-1 TGTGCCAGCAGTGAATATAGTAAACACCTGGTTCCTGAAGCTTTCTTT CASSEYSKHLVPEAFF
. TRBJ1-5 13 . TRBV9 TGTGCCAGCAGCGTAGAGGTAGATCAGCCCCAGCATTTT CASSVEVDQPQHF
few TRBJ1-2 14 TRBD1 TRBV5-1 TGCGCCAGCAGCTTACCAGGGGGCAGCTATGGCTACACCTTC CASSLPGGSYGYTF
. TRBJ2-5 17 TRBD1 TRBV3-1/TRBV3-2 TGTGCCAGCAGCCTCCTCATCCTGGGACAGGGGGGTGAGACCCAGTACTTC CASSLLILGQGGETQYF
. TRBJ2-4 14 . TRBV30 TGTGCCTGGCCTACCCCAGTGGTTCAAAACATTCAGTACTTC CAWPTPVVQNIQYF
. TRBJ2-5 17 TRBD2 TRBV4-1 TGCGCCAGCAGCCAGGCTGCTACTAGCGGGGTTGAGGAGACCCAGTACTTC CASSQAATSGVEETQYF
. TRBJ2-4 16 TRBD1 TRBV18 TGTGCCAGCTCACTTTTGACAGGGGTGAGCAAAAACATTCAGTACTTC CASSLLTGVSKNIQYF
once TRBJ1-5 12 TRBD1 TRBV6-2/TRBV6-3 TGTGCCAGCAGTACAGGGGATCAGCCCCAGCATTTT CASSTGDQPQHF
. TRBJ1-3 17 . TRBV6-2/TRBV6-3 TGTGCCAGCAGCCGTGGAAGGCGGGGGTTCTCTGGAAACACCATATATTTT CASSRGRRGFSGNTIYF
. TRBJ1-2 16 TRBD1 TRBV7-8 TGTGCCAGCAGTCCACCGGGACAGCATGTAAACTATGGCTACACCTTC CASSPPGQHVNYGYTF
. TRBJ2-7 15 TRBD1 TRBV19 TGTGCCAGTAGCCAAGTGACAGGGGGCTCCTACGAGCAGTACTTC CASSQVTGGSYEQYF
. TRBJ2-5 14 . TRBV11-1 TGTGCCAGCAGCAGAACGGTCTCCGCCGGGCCCCAGTACTTC CASSRTVSAGPQYF
. TRBJ2-7 17 TRBD2 TRBV7-8 TGTGCCAGCAGCTTTTTGAGCGGGGGACCCACTACCTACGAGCAGTACTTC CASSFLSGGPTTYEQYF
. TRBJ2-2 14 . TRBV5-1 TGCGCCAGCAGCTTGAGGGAGGCCACCGGGGAGCTGTTTTTT CASSLREATGELFF
. TRBJ1-1 15 . TRBV6-5 TGTGCCAGCACCTCATCGGGGCTGGCAGGCACTGAAGCTTTCTTT CASTSSGLAGTEAFF
. TRBJ2-4 14 TRBD1 TRBV20-1 TGCAGTGCTAGTCTTGGGGACAGGGTGAACATTCAGTACTTC CSASLGDRVNIQYF
. TRBJ1-2 18 . TRBV28 TGTGCCAGCAGAAGCGACAGGCAAATCTACCGGGAACTAGATGGCTACACCTTC CASRSDRQIYRELDGYTF
. TRBJ2-5 18 TRBD2 TRBV5-5 TGTGCCAGCAGCCCCGGACTAGCGGGGGTCTTAGACCAAGAGACCCAGTACTTC CASSPGLAGVLDQETQYF
few TRBJ1-2 15 . TRBV7-3 TGTGCCAGCAGCTTATACGCAGGGACGAGATATGGCTACACCTTC CASSLYAGTRYGYTF
. TRBJ2-4 12 . TRBV5-4 TGTGCCAGCAGCGTTAGGGATACCATTCAGTACTTC CASSVRDTIQYF